This TCR beta chain was captured by sequencing in a study of T cells in Graves' hyperthyroidism and ophthalmopathy. TCR beta CDR3 regions were amplified from RNA. A first-round RT-PCR of the TCR CDR3 used the HTBI primer set. TCRdb re-derived calls from the multiplex PCR reads in MiXCR, one entry per CDR3 protein. The table shows about 510,000 distinct CDR3 sequences, with around 43% occurring only once. Per germline, CDR1 SEHNR and CDR2 FQNEAQ (reference sequence). The CDR3 runs to 19 residues. This clonotype was seen a few times. Its antigen is unknown. A junction end diverges from the germline sequence, so it may reflect a read error. General study results and limits: Stable hyperthyroidism was separated from ophthalmopathy by a model based on 13 V-J features. The model identified upcoming ophthalmopathy a median 6.5 months ahead of onset. Peripheral blood also featured most of the thyroid clonotypes expanded above 0.001.

The sequence was obtained from an adult woman with Graves' disease, either hyperthyroidism or ophthalmopathy (not recorded which). Sequencing was performed on peripheral blood or thyroid tissue (not recorded which). This chain connects TRBV7-9 to TRBJ2-7, with 10 nucleotides matching TRBD2. The CDR3 is CASSQRLGLAVGVSYEQYF. The CDR3 DNA is TGCGCCAGCAGCCAAAGATTAGGACTAGCGGTCGGTGTTTCCTACGAGCAGTACTTC.